This T cell receptor beta chain was captured in a study of graft-versus-host responses after intestinal transplantation (dated by TCRdb to the early 2020s). For context, the study as a whole: Recipients received multivisceral, liver-intestinal, or isolated intestinal transplants. All recipients received anti-thymocyte globulin induction followed by maintenance tacrolimus and steroids for approximately 3 years. After intestinal transplantation, graft-versus-host and host-versus-graft alloreactive T cell clones were followed in the graft, circulation and bone marrow using bulk TCR-beta CDR3 sequencing. Alloreactive clones were identified by sequencing pre-transplant mixed lymphocyte reaction products and comparing them with unstimulated pre-transplant donor and recipient T cells. Of the approximately 25 intestinal transplant recipients enrolled in the cohort, one of whom was a retransplant, a few patients without pretransplant specimens were excluded. Donor T cell macrochimerism was defined as a peak of at least 4% donor T cells among recipient peripheral blood mononuclear cells. Rather than going through the commercial service, samples from three later patients were sequenced in-house on an Illumina MiSeq and processed with MiXCR. General conclusions and limits of the study: High GvH to HvG T cell clonal ratios were observed in the allografts of patients with donor T cell macrochimerism. Peak levels of circulating GvH clones were associated with declines in HvG clones early after transplant. Conclusions were limited by the relatively low number and heterogeneity of intestinal transplant patients. GvH clones were detected in recipient bone marrow, and some appeared earlier in ileal mucosa or blood, consistent with an intestinal mucosal origin.

This clone appeared a single time. The target of this receptor is not known. No much larger clonotype is one base removed from it; base qualities were not supplied. Library preparation used the immunoSEQ multiplex PCR assay. High-throughput TCR-beta CDR3 sequencing of genomic DNA from most patients was performed by Adaptive Biotechnologies. As for the authors' bioinformatics: Adaptive's ImmunoSEQ software supplied the TCR sequencing data for 18 patients, while MiXCR and VDJtools were used to process a few other patients. CDR3 nucleotide sequences shared by donor and recipient were removed because the origin of these sequences could not be assigned. Alloreactive clones required at least 2-fold expansion over unstimulated cells and minimum CFSE-low frequency of 0.002% (template counts) or 0.001% (read counts). Clones were considered mappable if detected in sequenced pre-transplant spleen, lymph node, or MLR CFSE-low populations of the donor or recipient. The cumulative frequency of alloreactive clones was calculated as a percentage of all sequences, weighted by copy number. Drawn from immuneACCESS, this table holds only the in-frame rearrangements with V and J called that TCRdb kept. Clones are partly lost; checked studies trace under half to an unresolved V gene and leave the rest unexplained. V, J and clone size reflect that table, while D and trimming were determined from the DNA. The sample table records 25,000 to 30,000 clones; around 83% of these occur just once. The ten largest clones take up 2.5% to 3.5% of the sample.

To isolate intraepithelial and lamina propria lymphocytes from graft specimens, dithiothreitol, EDTA incubations and collagenase D digestion were used. Bulk TCR-beta sequencing was performed on serial intestinal graft biopsy specimens collected as late as 600 days after transplant. Trimming at the junction amounts to 5 bases on V and 5 bases on J, and the germline ends lie 12 bases apart. According to the germline V gene (reference sequence), CDR1 reads LNHDA and CDR2 reads SQIVND. The CDR3 goes from the cysteine to the phenylalanine over 14 residues. Just CDR3 DNA is preserved here, 42 bases in frame from base 1.

The sample was ileum tissue, taken 98 days after intestinal transplantation. Recombination joined TRBV19 with TRBJ2-2; tentative D gene TRBD1, with 6 bases matching. The source of this sequence is a human patient who received an intestinal transplant, so some T cells may come from the graft donor. The sequence in DNA is TGTGCCAGTAGTTCCGGGACACAAACCGGGGAGCTGTTTTTT. Translated, this gives CASSSGTQTGELFF.